This entry is about one T cell receptor (beta chain). This clone is medium-sized (0.01 to 0.1%) in its sample. The antigen this receptor binds is unknown. Qualities for individual bases were not recorded, and no much larger clone is one base off. No patient had received any treatment before thyroid surgery. Using T-cell receptor beta sequencing, the study looked back at clinical samples from patients collected from the early 2010s to the late 2010s. The record originates from a study of metastatic and nonmetastatic thyroid tumors (dated by TCRdb to about 2020). Background on the whole study: Repertoires were compared across peripheral blood and tumor or nodule tissue samples from malignant and benign thyroid patients. The investigation overall reported the following: In both blood and tumor samples, malignant tumors were reported to have significantly higher TCR beta diversity than benign nodules.

The CDR3 holds 14 amino acids from the cysteine to the phenylalanine. The CDR3 DNA has 42 bases and is translated from base 1. CDR1 is given as MDHEN and CDR2 as SYDVKM, both from the germline V gene. V trim: 5 bases; J trim: 5 bases; unmatched bases: 8. Receptors were amplified or captured by PCR. Sequencing instrument: Illumina HiSeq 4000. The TCR beta-chain CDR3 region of each patient was profiled by high-throughput sequencing. The paper's data handling went like this. The researchers built a classifier to tell apart papillary thyroid cancer patients with distant metastasis, based on CDR3 differences among clinicopathological groups. The Shannon index was used to assess repertoire diversity, and the Morisita-Horn index was used to assess tumor-blood repertoire similarity. Starting from the raw public reads, TCRdb applied fastp trimming at Q25, assembled clones with MiXCR and retained in-frame beta chains. These V and J calls originate from TCRdb's pipeline instead of the authors' own analysis. In all, the sample holds 30,000 to 35,000 clones, and 25% to 30% of those were seen once. In total, the top ten clones hold about 31% of the sample.

The rearrangement combines TRBV28 with TRBJ2-5; 7 nucleotides in the junction match TRBD2. The sample was blood. The TCR sequence derives from a female donor with papillary thyroid cancer or a benign thyroid nodule (not recorded which). Some clones in this sample may be carry-over from other donors' samples. The CDR3 loop reads CASSHDGGGETQYF. At the DNA level, the sequence is TGTGCCAGCAGTCATGATGGGGGAGGGGAGACCCAGTACTTC.